This entry lists 8 T cell receptor beta chains sequenced from one sample in a study of CDR3 diversity in severe acne. TCRdb re-derived calls from the PCR reads in MiXCR, one entry per CDR3 protein. The sample gives approximately 79,000 distinct CDR3 sequences, 45% to 50% of which show up once; about 9.5% is in the top ten. Material: blood. These receptors all stem from a male donor in good health, serving as a control.

The V gene is TRBV29-1, the J gene TRBJ2-7; TRBD2 aligns across 14 bases. The CDR3 covers 14 residues. Per the germline V gene, CDR1 is SQVTM and CDR2 is ANQGSEA. The V and J ends lost 4 bases and 5 bases, in that order; junction bases with no gene match: 4. CDR3: CSVGGLAGVHEQYF. In DNA, the CDR3 is TGCAGCGTTGGGGGACTAGCGGGAGTGCACGAGCAGTACTTC.

Points on this clonotype: At one end the junction does not follow the germline gene, possibly because of a read error. The V gene is TRBV20-1, the J gene TRBJ1-2, with D unresolved. The CDR3 is made up of 11 amino acids. Germline V CDR1 and CDR2: DFQATT, SNEGSKA (reference sequence). CDR3 in amino acids: CSAGANSGYTF. The CDR3 DNA follows: TGCAGCGCCGGAGCTAACTCTGGCTACACCTTC.

By sample fraction, this clonotype is medium-sized (0.01 to 0.1%). V gene TRBV2 combines with J gene TRBJ2-7; D is unresolved. Germline V gives CDR1 SNHLY, CDR2 FYNNEI. The CDR3 has 13 amino acids. Between the trimmed V and J ends, which lost 6 bases and 1 base, there was a span of 10 bases. This CDR3 is CASSLYTSYEQYF. As DNA, the CDR3 is TGTGCCAGCAGCCTTTACACTTCCTACGAGCAGTACTTC. Together with reference TRBV2 and TRBJ2-7, the CDR3 gives the full variable domain: EPEVTQTPSHQVTQMGQEVILRCVPISNHLYFYWYRQILGQKVEFLVSFYNNEISEKSEIFDDQFSVERPDGSNFTLKIRSTKLEDSAMYFCASSLYTSYEQYFGPGTRLTVT.

This sequence joins TRBV15 and TRBJ2-5; possibly TRBD2 for D (6 bases). CDR1 and CDR2 from the germline V gene are LNHNV and YYDKDF (reference sequence). The CDR3 is 15 residues long. V was clipped by 5 bases and J by 3 bases, with 16 bases between them. The CDR3: CATSPGLAPKETQYF. The CDR3 DNA follows: TGTGCCACCAGCCCCGGGCTAGCGCCTAAAGAGACCCAGTACTTC. Drawing the rest from reference TRBV15 and TRBJ2-5, the complete variable domain is DAMVIQNPRYQVTQFGKPVTLSCSQTLNHNVMYWYQQKSSQAPKLLFHYYDKDFNNEADTPDNFQSRRPNTSFCFLDIRSPGLGDTAMYLCATSPGLAPKETQYFGPGTRLLVL.

The rearrangement links TRBV20-1 to TRBJ2-7, with 10 bases aligning to TRBD1. Germline V gives CDR1 DFQATT, CDR2 SNEGSKA (reference sequence). The CDR3 sequence is 13 residues long. Trimming took 5 bases from V and 7 from J; bases not matched to a gene: 8. This CDR3 is CSAHRQGAREQYF. CDR3 coding DNA: TGCAGTGCTCACCGACAGGGGGCGAGGGAGCAGTACTTC.

This chain uses TRBV7-6 with TRBJ2-7, with unresolved D. Germline V CDR1 and CDR2: SGHVS, FNYEAQ. V was pared by 5 bases and J by 7 bases, with 3 bases between. This CDR3 comprises 9 residues. As DNA, the CDR3 is TGTGCCAGCAGCCAAGAGCAGTACTTC. Translating it yields CASSQEQYF.

This clonotype has only a few counts. The chain employs TRBV12-3 or TRBV12-4 and TRBJ2-2; D may be TRBD2 (6 bases). The V end lost 6 bases, the J end lost 2 bases, and 13 bases lay between the germline ends. The CDR3 covers 15 residues. Here the CDR3 reads CASSLPGLNTGELFF. For the CDR3, the DNA is TGTGCCAGCAGCCTCCCGGGACTCAACACCGGGGAGCTGTTTTTT.

This clonotype was counted many times. The chain recombines TRBV2 with TRBJ1-1, with TRBD1 matching over 9 bases. There are 17 residues in the CDR3. J gave up 6 bases and V 4 bases, and 15 bases lay outside the gene matches. CDR1 is SNHLY and CDR2 is FYNNEI in the germline V gene. The CDR3 coding sequence is TGTGCCAGCAGTGCCAGTCCCGGGACAGGGATAGGGGCTGAAGCTTTCTTT. Amino acids: CASSASPGTGIGAEAFF.